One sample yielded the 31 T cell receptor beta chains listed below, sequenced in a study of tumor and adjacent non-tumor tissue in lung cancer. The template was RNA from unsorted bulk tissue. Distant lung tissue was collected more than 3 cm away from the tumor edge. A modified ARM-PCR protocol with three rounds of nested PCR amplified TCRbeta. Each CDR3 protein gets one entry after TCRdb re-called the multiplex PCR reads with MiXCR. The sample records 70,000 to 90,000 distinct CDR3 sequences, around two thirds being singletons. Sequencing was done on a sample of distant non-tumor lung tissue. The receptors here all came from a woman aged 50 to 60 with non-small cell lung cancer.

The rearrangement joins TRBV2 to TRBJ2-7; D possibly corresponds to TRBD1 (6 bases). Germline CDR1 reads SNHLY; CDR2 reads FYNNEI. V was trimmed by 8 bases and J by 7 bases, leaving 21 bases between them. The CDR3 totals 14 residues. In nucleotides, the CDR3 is TGTGCCAGCGCCTCGGGACATGGGTTAGGAGAGCAGTACTTC. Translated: CASASGHGLGEQYF.

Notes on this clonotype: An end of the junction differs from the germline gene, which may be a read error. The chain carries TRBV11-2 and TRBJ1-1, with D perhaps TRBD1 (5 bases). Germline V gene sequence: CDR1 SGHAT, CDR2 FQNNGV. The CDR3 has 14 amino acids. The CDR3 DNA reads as TGCGCCAGCAGTCCCGGGGCAGAGATCACTGAAGCTTTCTTT. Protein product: CASSPGAEITEAFF.

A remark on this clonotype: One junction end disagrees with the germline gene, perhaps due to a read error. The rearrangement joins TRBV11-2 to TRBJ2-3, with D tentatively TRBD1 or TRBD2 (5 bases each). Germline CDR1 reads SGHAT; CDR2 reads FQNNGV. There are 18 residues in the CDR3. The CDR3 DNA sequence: TGTGCAAGCAACACCCAAGGGATTCGGACATCTAGCATAGATACGCATTATTTT. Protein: CASNTQGIRTSSIDTHYF.

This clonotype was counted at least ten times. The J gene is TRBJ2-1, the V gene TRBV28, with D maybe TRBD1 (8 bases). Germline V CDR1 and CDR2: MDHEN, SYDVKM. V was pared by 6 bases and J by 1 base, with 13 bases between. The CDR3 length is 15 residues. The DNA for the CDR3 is TGTGCCAGCAGAACAGGGGGGGGATCCTACAATGAGCAGTTCTTC. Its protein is CASRTGGGSYNEQFF.

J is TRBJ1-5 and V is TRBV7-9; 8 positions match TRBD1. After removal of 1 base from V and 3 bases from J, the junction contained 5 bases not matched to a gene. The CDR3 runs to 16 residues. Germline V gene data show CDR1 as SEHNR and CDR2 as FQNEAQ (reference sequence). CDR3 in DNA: TGTGCCAGCAGCTTAGGGGGGACAGGTCTCAATCAGCCCCAGCATTTT. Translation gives CASSLGGTGLNQPQHF. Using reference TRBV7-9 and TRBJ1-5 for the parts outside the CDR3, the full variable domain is DTGVSQNPRHKITKRGQNVTFRCDPISEHNRLYWYRQTLGQGPEFLTYFQNEAQLEKSRLLSDRFSAERPKGSFSTLEIQRTEQGDSAMYLCASSLGGTGLNQPQHFGDGTRLSIL.

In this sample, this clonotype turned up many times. This CDR3 is CASTLRSNQPQHF. The CDR3 DNA follows: TGTGCCAGCACCCTGCGTAGCAATCAGCCCCAGCATTTT. The rearrangement joins TRBV12-3 or TRBV12-4 to TRBJ1-5; D is undetermined. This CDR3 contains 13 residues. V was trimmed by 7 bases and J by 0 bases, leaving 7 bases between them.

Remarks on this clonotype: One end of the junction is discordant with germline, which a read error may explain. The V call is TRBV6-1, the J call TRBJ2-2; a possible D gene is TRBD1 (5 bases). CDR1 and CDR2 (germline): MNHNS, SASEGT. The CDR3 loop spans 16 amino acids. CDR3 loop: CTSMQFSTVNTRELFF. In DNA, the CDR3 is TGTACCAGCATGCAGTTTTCGACAGTGAACACCAGGGAGCTGTTTTTT.

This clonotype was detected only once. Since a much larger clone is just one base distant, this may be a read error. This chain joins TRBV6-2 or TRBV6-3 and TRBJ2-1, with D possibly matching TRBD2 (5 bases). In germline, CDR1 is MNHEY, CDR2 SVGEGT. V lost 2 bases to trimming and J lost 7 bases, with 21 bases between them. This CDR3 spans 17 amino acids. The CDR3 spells CASSYTRIIAGGNEQFF. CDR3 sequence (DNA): TGTGCCAGCAGTTACACTCGAATCATAGCAGGAGGAAATGAGCAGTTCTTC.

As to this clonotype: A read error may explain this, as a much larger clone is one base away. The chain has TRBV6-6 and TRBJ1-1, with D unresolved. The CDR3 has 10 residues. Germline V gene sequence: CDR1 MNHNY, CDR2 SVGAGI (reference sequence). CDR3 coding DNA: TGTGCCAGCAGTAACAATGAAGCTTTCTTT. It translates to CASSNNEAFF.

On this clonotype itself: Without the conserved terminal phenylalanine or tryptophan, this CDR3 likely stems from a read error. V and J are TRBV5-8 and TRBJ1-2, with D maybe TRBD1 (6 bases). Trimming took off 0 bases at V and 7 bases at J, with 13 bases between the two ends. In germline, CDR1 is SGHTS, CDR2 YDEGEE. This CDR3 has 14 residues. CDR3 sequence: CASSLEEGVAGYTL. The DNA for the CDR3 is TGTGCCAGCAGCTTGGAAGAGGGGGTCGCTGGCTACACCTTA.

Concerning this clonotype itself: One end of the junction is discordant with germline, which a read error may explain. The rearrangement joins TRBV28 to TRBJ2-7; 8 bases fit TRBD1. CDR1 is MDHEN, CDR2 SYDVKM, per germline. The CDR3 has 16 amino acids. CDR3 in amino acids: CASSSRLQGGTYEEYF. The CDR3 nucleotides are TGTGCCAGCAGTTCTAGGTTACAGGGGGGAACCTACGAGGAGTACTTC.

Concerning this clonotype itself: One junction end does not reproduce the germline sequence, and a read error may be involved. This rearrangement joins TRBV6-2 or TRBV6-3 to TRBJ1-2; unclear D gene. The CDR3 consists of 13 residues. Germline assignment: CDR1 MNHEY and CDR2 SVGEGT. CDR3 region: CARSSRSMDGYTF. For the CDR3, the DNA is TGTGCCCGCAGTTCTCGGAGTATGGATGGCTACACCTTC.

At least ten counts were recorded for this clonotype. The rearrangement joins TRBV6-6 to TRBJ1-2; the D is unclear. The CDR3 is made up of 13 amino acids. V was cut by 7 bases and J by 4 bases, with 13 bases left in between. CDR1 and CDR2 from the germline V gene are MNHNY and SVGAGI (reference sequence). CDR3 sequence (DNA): TGTGCCAGCACCGAACGGGGAATCTATGGCTACACCTTC. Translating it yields CASTERGIYGYTF.

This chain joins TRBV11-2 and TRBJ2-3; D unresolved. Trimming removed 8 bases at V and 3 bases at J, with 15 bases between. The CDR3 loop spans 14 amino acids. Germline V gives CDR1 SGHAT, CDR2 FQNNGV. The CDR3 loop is CASYQALTTDTQYF. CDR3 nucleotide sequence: TGTGCCAGCTACCAAGCCCTAACAACAGATACGCAGTATTTT.

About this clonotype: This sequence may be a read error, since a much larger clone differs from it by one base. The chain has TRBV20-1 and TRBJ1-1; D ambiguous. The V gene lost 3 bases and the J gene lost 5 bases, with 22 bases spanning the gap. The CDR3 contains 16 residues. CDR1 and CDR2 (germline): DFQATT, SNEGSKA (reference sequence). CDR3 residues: CSARVPAWGLGTEAFF. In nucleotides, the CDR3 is TGCAGTGCTAGGGTACCCGCGTGGGGTTTGGGTACTGAAGCTTTCTTT.

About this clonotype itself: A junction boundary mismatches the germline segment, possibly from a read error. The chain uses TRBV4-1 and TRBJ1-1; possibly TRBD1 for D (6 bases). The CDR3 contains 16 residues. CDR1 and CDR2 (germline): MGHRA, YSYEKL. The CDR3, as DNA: TGCACCAGCAGCCAAGATCGTTACAGGGCGATCACTGAGGCTTTCTTT. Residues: CTSSQDRYRAITEAFF.

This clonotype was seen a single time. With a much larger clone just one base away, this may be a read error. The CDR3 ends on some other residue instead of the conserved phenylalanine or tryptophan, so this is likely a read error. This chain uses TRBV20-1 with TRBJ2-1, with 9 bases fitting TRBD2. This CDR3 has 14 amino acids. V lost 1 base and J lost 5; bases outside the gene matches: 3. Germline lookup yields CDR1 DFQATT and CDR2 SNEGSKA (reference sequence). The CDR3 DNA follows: TGCAGTGCTAGAGCTAGCGGGATGAACAATGAGCAGTTCATC. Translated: CSARASGMNNEQFI.

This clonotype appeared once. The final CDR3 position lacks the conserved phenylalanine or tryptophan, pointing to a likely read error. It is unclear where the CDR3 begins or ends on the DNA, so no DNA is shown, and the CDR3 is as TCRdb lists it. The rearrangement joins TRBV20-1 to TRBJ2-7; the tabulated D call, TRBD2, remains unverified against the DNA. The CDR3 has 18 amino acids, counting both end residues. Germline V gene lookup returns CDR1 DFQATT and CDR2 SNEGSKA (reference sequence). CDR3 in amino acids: CSARVVAGHKTDSYEQYL.

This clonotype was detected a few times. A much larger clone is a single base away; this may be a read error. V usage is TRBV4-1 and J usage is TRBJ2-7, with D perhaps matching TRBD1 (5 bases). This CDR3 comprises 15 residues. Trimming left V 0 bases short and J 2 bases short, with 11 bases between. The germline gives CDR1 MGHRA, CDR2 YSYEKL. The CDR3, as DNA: TGCGCCAGCAGCCAAGATCTAGGGGTCCCCTACGAGCAGTACTTC. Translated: CASSQDLGVPYEQYF.

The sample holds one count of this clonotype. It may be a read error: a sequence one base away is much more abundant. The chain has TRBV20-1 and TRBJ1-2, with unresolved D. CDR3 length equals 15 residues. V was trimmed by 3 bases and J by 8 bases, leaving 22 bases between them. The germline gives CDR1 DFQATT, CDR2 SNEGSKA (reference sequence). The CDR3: CSASPSRLSYVGYTF. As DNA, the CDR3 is TGCAGTGCTAGTCCCTCCCGGCTATCCTATGTCGGCTACACCTTC.

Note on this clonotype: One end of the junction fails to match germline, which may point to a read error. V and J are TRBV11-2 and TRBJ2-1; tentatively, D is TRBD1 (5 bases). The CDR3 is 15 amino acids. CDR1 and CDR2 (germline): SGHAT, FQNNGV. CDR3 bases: TGTGCCAGCAGCTTGGACAAGAGGATTTACAATGAGCAGTTATTC. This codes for CASSLDKRIYNEQLF.

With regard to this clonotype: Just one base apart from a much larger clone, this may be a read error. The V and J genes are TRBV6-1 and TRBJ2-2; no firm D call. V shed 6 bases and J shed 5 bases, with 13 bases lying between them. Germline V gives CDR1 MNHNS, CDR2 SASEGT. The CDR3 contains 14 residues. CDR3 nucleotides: TGTGCCAGCAGGAACAGAGGTTTGACCGGGGAGCTGTTTTTT. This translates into CASRNRGLTGELFF.

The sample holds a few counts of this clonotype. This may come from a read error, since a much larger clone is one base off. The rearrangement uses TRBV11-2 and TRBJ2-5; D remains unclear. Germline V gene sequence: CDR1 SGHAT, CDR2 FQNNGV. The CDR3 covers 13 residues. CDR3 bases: TGTGCCAGCTGCTTAGATCGTCAAGAGGCCCAGTACTTC. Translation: CASCLDRQEAQYF.

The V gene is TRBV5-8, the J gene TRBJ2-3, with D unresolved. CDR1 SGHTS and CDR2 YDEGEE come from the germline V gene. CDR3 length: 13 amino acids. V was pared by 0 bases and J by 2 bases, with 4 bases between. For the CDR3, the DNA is TGTGCCAGCAGCTTGGCGGTCACAGATACGCAGTATTTT. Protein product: CASSLAVTDTQYF. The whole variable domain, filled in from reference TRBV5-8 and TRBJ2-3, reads EAGVTQSPTHLIKTRGQQATLRCSPISGHTSVYWYQQALGLGLQFLLWYDEGEERNRGNFPPRFSGRQFPNYSSELNVNALELEDSALYLCASSLAVTDTQYFGPGTRLTVL.

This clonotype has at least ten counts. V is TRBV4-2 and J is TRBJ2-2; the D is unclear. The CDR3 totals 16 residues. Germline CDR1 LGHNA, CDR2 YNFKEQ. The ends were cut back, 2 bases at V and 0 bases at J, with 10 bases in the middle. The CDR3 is CASSQNANSNTGELFF. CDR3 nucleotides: TGTGCCAGCAGCCAAAATGCGAACTCGAACACCGGGGAGCTGTTTTTT.

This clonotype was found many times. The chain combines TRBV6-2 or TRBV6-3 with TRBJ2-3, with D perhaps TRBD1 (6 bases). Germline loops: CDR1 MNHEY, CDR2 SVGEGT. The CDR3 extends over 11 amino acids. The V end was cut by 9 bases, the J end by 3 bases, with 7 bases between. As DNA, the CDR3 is TGTGCCAGACAGGGTACAGATACGCAGTATTTT. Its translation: CARQGTDTQYF.

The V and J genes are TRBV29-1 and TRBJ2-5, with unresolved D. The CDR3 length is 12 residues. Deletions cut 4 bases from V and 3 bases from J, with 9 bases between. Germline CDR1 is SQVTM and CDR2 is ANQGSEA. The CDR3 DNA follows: TGCAGCGTTGTATGGGCTAAAGAGACCCAGTACTTC. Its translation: CSVVWAKETQYF. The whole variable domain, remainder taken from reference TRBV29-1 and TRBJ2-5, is SAVISQKPSRDICQRGTSLTIQCQVDSQVTMMFWYRQQPGQSLTLIATANQGSEATYESGFVIDKFPISRPNLTFSTLTVSNMSPEDSSIYLCSVVWAKETQYFGPGTRLLVL.

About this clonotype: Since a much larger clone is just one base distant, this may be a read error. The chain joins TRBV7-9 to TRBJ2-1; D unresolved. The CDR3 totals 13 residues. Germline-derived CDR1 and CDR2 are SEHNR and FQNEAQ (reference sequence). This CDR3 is CAGSLSSYNEQFF. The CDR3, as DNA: TGTGCCGGCAGCCTCAGTTCCTACAATGAGCAGTTCTTC.

This CDR3 is CASSAHSETQYF. DNA for the CDR3: TGTGCCAGCAGTGCCCACTCGGAGACCCAGTACTTC. The V and J genes are TRBV6-1 and TRBJ2-5; D gene ambiguous. V gave up 4 bases and J gave up 5 bases, with 8 bases separating them. The CDR3 has 12 residues. Looked up from germline, CDR1 is MNHNS and CDR2 is SASEGT.

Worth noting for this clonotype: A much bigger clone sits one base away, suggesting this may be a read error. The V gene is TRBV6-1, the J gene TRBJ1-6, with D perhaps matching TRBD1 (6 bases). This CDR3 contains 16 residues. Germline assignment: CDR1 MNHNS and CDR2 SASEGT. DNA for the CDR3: TGTGCCAGCAGTGAAACGGTGGGGGCAGGGAGTTCACTCCTCCACTTT. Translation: CASSETVGAGSSLLHF.

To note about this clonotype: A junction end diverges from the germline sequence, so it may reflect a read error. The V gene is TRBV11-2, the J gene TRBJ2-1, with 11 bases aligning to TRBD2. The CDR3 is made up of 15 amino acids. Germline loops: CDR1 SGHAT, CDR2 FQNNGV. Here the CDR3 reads CASSTDGTSGNEKFF. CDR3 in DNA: TGTGCCAGCAGCACAGACGGGACTAGCGGCAATGAGAAGTTCTTC.